The rows below give T cell receptor beta chains drawn from one sample of a study of blood T cells in healthy people across ages. TCRdb ran MiXCR on the 5' RACE reads and lists one entry per CDR3 protein. The repertoire includes approximately 790,000 distinct CDR3 sequences, around 62% of them detected once, and approximately 30% sits in the top ten. The specimen was blood. Receptor source: a man younger than 40 in good health. CDR3s leave out the opening cysteine and the closing phenylalanine or tryptophan.

V: TRBV13; J: TRBJ2-4; CDR3: ASRSDRGNLAKNIQY
V: TRBV20-1; J: TRBJ2-4; CDR3: SAPTSGGVKNIQY
V: TRBV20-1; J: TRBJ2-7; CDR3: SAARGGQNYEQY
V: TRBV20-1; J: TRBJ1-5; CDR3: SAREGASNQPQH
V: TRBV28; J: TRBJ1-2; CDR3: ASSSGRGSGYT
V: TRBV5-5; J: .; CDR3: ASRLPGQGGEQY
V: TRBV7-2; J: TRBJ2-5; CDR3: ASSDQLAGDMETQY
V: TRBV6-2/TRBV6-3; J: TRBJ1-1; CDR3: ASQQGNWASEAF
V: TRBV7-3; J: .; CDR3: ASSLTGAGDQETQY
V: TRBV20-1; J: TRBJ2-3; CDR3: SAETRRTDTQY
V: TRBV2; J: TRBJ2-1; CDR3: ASSEEGLVYNEQF
V: TRBV7-6; J: TRBJ2-5; CDR3: ASSLHYRDSRTETQY
V: TRBV6-2/TRBV6-3; J: TRBJ2-5; CDR3: ASSYAEETQY